The 20 T cell receptor beta chains reported below all come from one sample, sequenced in a study of spatial heterogeneity in lung cancer. One entry per CDR3 protein results from TCRdb running MiXCR on the 5' RACE reads. Of just under 95,000 distinct CDR3 sequences detected, 12% appear once; the ten largest clones hold just over 40%. As to time point: sample taken at primary tumor resection. Unsorted whole RNA from tumor, nontumor lung or frozen PBMC underwent sequencing. The sample here was PBMCs, taken at surgery. These receptors were collected from a male donor with early-stage non-small cell lung cancer.

This clonotype turned up a few times. The CDR3 protein is CSVELAGGINEQFF. CDR3 bases: TGCAGTGTAGAACTAGCGGGAGGGATCAATGAGCAGTTCTTC. The chain carries TRBV20-1 and TRBJ2-1; 13 bases align to TRBD2. J gave up 6 bases and V 7 bases, and 6 bases lay outside the gene matches. There are 14 residues in the CDR3. Germline CDR1 and CDR2: DFQATT and SNEGSKA (reference sequence).

Ten or more counts support this clonotype. V gene TRBV7-2 combines with J gene TRBJ2-3; 7 nucleotides match TRBD2. Germline V gene sequence: CDR1 SGHTA, CDR2 FQGNSA. V lost 4 bases to trimming and J lost 2 bases; unmatched junction nucleotides: 9. The CDR3 covers 16 residues. CDR3 bases: TGTGCCAGCAGCTCCCTGGTGGGAGGGACCACAGATACGCAGTATTTT. Protein product: CASSSLVGGTTDTQYF.

This clonotype came up a few times. The chain recombines TRBV28 with TRBJ2-3, with TRBD2 matching over 10 bases. Trimming removed 2 bases from V and 0 bases from J; junction bases left unmatched: 8. CDR3 length: 18 residues. Germline CDR1 is MDHEN and CDR2 is SYDVKM. CDR3 nucleotide sequence: TGTGCCAGCAGTTTAGGTAGCGGGGGGCTACATAGCACAGATACGCAGTATTTT. Translating it yields CASSLGSGGLHSTDTQYF.

This chain joins TRBV11-1 and TRBJ2-1, with 10 nucleotides matching TRBD2. Germline V CDR1 and CDR2: SGHAT, FQDESV (reference sequence). The V and J ends lost 5 bases and 2 bases, in that order; junction bases with no gene match: 6. The CDR3 runs 16 residues. The CDR3 region is CASSIRLAGAYNEQFF. The CDR3 coding sequence is TGTGCCAGCAGCATCCGTCTAGCGGGGGCCTACAATGAGCAGTTCTTC.

This clonotype appeared a few times. The chain links TRBV2 to TRBJ2-1; 7 bases are shared with TRBD2. Germline assignment: CDR1 SNHLY and CDR2 FYNNEI. V gave up 4 bases and J gave up 1 base; unmatched junction bases: 7. The CDR3 sequence is 16 residues long. The CDR3 DNA follows: TGTGCCAGCAGTGCGGAGCGGGGTCGGTCCTACAATGAGCAGTTCTTC. It yields the protein CASSAERGRSYNEQFF.

The chain carries TRBV6-2 or TRBV6-3 and TRBJ1-5; D is unresolved. This CDR3 spans 12 amino acids. Trimming took off 5 bases at V and 4 bases at J, with 6 bases between the two ends. Germline values: CDR1 MNHEY, CDR2 SVGEGT. The CDR3 region is CASSPPNQPQHF. CDR3 in DNA: TGTGCCAGCAGTCCTCCGAATCAGCCCCAGCATTTT.

J is TRBJ1-2 and V is TRBV18; D gene ambiguous. The CDR3 has 14 residues. Looked up from germline, CDR1 is KGHSH and CDR2 is LQKENI. Trimming shortened V by 3 bases and J by 5 bases, and 13 bases separated the two germline ends. The CDR3 sequence is CASSPLSLLYGYTF. CDR3 sequence (DNA): TGTGCCAGCTCACCCCTGAGTCTTCTGTATGGCTACACCTTC.

This clonotype occurred a few times. The junction and the germline gene differ at one end; a read error may be behind it. This chain connects TRBV20-1 to TRBJ1-4; 7 bases match TRBD1. The CDR3 covers 15 residues. Germline CDR1 and CDR2: DFQATT and SNEGSKA (reference sequence). The CDR3: CSASDGGGTVEKLLF. DNA of the CDR3: TGCAGTGCTAGTGACGGAGGTGGGACAGTCGAAAAACTGCTTTTT.

This chain uses TRBV7-2 with TRBJ2-7; no firm D call. Germline V gives CDR1 SGHTA, CDR2 FQGNSA. V was cut by 0 bases and J by 6 bases, with 12 bases left in between. The CDR3 loop spans 14 amino acids. Here the CDR3 reads CASSLAPQLAEQYF. CDR3 in DNA: TGTGCCAGCAGCTTAGCCCCGCAGTTAGCCGAGCAGTACTTC.

The V gene is TRBV29-1, the J gene TRBJ1-5, with D uncertain. Trimming shortened V by 5 bases and J by 4 bases, and 9 bases separated the two germline ends. The CDR3 has 12 amino acids. Germline CDR1 is SQVTM and CDR2 is ANQGSEA. The CDR3 coding sequence is TGCAGCGTTCGCCATGAGAATCAGCCCCAGCATTTT. The encoded protein is CSVRHENQPQHF.

This clonotype was seen repeatedly, ten times or more. The chain has TRBV6-2 or TRBV6-3 and TRBJ1-1; possible D gene TRBD1, 5 bases. From germline, CDR1 is MNHEY and CDR2 SVGEGT. V was pared by 6 bases and J by 0 bases, with 20 bases between. The CDR3 runs 17 residues. The CDR3 DNA sequence: TGTGCCAGCAGCCAAGCTATGGGGCAGGGCTTGAACACTGAAGCTTTCTTT. It yields the protein CASSQAMGQGLNTEAFF.

V and J are TRBV10-1 and TRBJ2-2; the match to TRBD2 covers 9 bases. Germline assignment: CDR1 WNHNN and CDR2 SYGVQD (reference sequence). The CDR3 contains 17 residues. V shed 0 bases and J 6 bases; nucleotides not matched to a gene: 8. This CDR3 is CASSESGLAGMSGELFF. As DNA, the CDR3 is TGCGCCAGCAGTGAGTCCGGGCTAGCGGGGATGTCCGGGGAGCTGTTTTTT.

The chain employs TRBV15 and TRBJ2-2, with 8 bases lining up with TRBD1. V dropped 2 bases and J dropped 4; count of bases not matched to a gene: 12. Germline CDR1 is LNHNV and CDR2 is YYDKDF (reference sequence). The CDR3 is 18 amino acids. This CDR3 is CATSRRSGGRASTGELFF. As DNA, the CDR3 is TGTGCCACCAGCAGACGGTCAGGGGGCAGGGCGAGCACCGGGGAGCTGTTTTTT.

The J gene is TRBJ1-3, the V gene TRBV10-3, with 7 nucleotides matching TRBD1. J gave up 6 bases and V 0 bases, and 5 bases lay outside the gene matches. The CDR3 has 15 residues. Looked up from germline, CDR1 is ENHRY and CDR2 is SYGVKD. CDR3 region: CAISESGRGINTIYF. CDR3 DNA: TGTGCCATCAGTGAGTCTGGCAGGGGGATAAACACCATATATTTT.

V usage is TRBV5-4 and J usage is TRBJ2-5; D is uncertain. The CDR3 loop spans 14 amino acids. V lost 0 bases to trimming and J lost 3 bases, with 9 bases between them. From germline, CDR1 is SGHNT and CDR2 YYREEE (reference sequence). CDR3 nucleotides: TGTGCCAGCAGCTTGGCGGGCCAGAAAGAGACCCAGTACTTC. This encodes CASSLAGQKETQYF.

This clonotype was detected only a few times. The chain joins TRBV11-2 to TRBJ2-2; D could derive from TRBD1 or TRBD2 (6 bases each). Germline CDR1 SGHAT, CDR2 FQNNGV. The ends were cut back, 3 bases at V and 2 bases at J, with 13 bases in the middle. CDR3 size: 16 residues. CDR3 amino acids: CASSFRGAFNTGELFF. DNA of the CDR3: TGTGCCAGCAGCTTTAGGGGGGCCTTTAACACCGGGGAGCTGTTTTTT. The full variable domain, in which reference TRBV11-2 and TRBJ2-2 provide the parts outside the CDR3, is EAGVAQSPRYKIIEKRQSVAFWCNPISGHATLYWYQQILGQGPKLLIQFQNNGVVDDSQLPKDRFSAERLKGVDSTLKIQPAKLEDSAVYLCASSFRGAFNTGELFFGEGSRLTVL.

This clonotype was found many times. CDR3 region: CASSLTGAGAEAFF. As DNA, the CDR3 is TGTGCCAGCAGCTTAACAGGGGCGGGAGCTGAAGCTTTCTTT. The rearrangement joins TRBV7-3 to TRBJ1-1; TRBD1 might be the D (5 bases). The germline gives CDR1 SGHTA, CDR2 FQGTGA. Trimming stripped 0 bases from V and 6 bases from J, with 11 bases between. The CDR3 runs 14 residues.

This chain connects TRBV5-4 to TRBJ1-1, with D unclear. The CDR3 loop spans 14 amino acids. Trimming shortened V by 0 bases and J by 5 bases, and 11 bases separated the two germline ends. Germline V gives CDR1 SGHNT, CDR2 YYREEE (reference sequence). CDR3 nucleotide sequence: TGTGCCAGCAGCTTGGGAGGTATGGGTACTGAAGCTTTCTTT. Encoded protein: CASSLGGMGTEAFF.

V is TRBV6-5 and J is TRBJ2-5; 11 bases match TRBD1. Trimming at V came to 10 bases and at J to 12 bases, leaving 7 bases not matched to a gene. From germline, CDR1 is MNHEY and CDR2 SVGAGI. The CDR3 runs 11 residues. The CDR3 spells CANTGQGEEYF. The CDR3, as DNA: TGTGCCAACACGGGACAGGGGGAGGAGTACTTC.

J is TRBJ1-5 and V is TRBV19, with TRBD1 matching over 8 bases. Germline CDR1 and CDR2: LNHDA and SQIVND (reference sequence). V gave up 3 bases and J gave up 4 bases; unmatched junction bases: 5. This CDR3 has 15 residues. The CDR3 sequence is CASSIGQGANQPQHF. The DNA of the CDR3 is TGTGCCAGTAGTATTGGGCAGGGGGCTAATCAGCCCCAGCATTTT.